The 21 T cell receptor beta chains in this list originate from one sample, sequenced in a study of T cells in Graves' hyperthyroidism and ophthalmopathy. The TCR beta CDR3 regions underwent amplification using RNA transcripts as the source. First-round RT-PCR targeting the TCR CDR3 was performed with the HTBI primer set. TCRdb itself ran the multiplex PCR reads through MiXCR, one entry per CDR3 protein. The data show 360,000 or so distinct CDR3 sequences, about 15% seen once. The sequencing sample was made of blood. The receptors stem from a woman in her sixties or seventies with Graves' ophthalmopathy.

Concerning this clonotype: A much more abundant neighbour one base away suggests this may be a read error. V is TRBV5-1 and J is TRBJ2-3, with TRBD2 identical over 11 bases. The V gene end was trimmed by 3 bases and the J gene end by 1 base; junction bases not matched to a gene: 7. This CDR3 contains 17 residues. Germline CDR1 reads SGHRS; CDR2 reads YFSETQ. CDR3 protein: CASSSGASGGRTDTQYF. The CDR3 DNA reads TGCGCCAGCAGCTCCGGGGCTAGCGGGGGGCGCACAGATACGCAGTATTTT.

In this sample, this clonotype turned up many times. The CDR3 reads CASSQGGLAGGGEQFF. CDR3 nucleotide sequence: TGTGCCAGCAGCCAAGGTGGACTAGCGGGAGGGGGTGAGCAGTTCTTC. This chain connects TRBV3-1 to TRBJ2-1, with 15 bases identical to TRBD2. CDR1 and CDR2 from the germline V gene are LGHDT and YNNKEL (reference sequence). J lost 9 bases, V lost 1 base, and 4 bases had no gene match. This CDR3 contains 16 residues.

The V gene is TRBV19, the J gene TRBJ2-6, with D uncertain. Trimming stripped 9 bases from V and 4 bases from J, with 10 bases between. This CDR3 has 13 residues. Looked up from germline, CDR1 is LNHDA and CDR2 is SQIVND (reference sequence). CDR3 loop: CASGFPGANVLTF. CDR3 coding DNA: TGTGCCAGCGGTTTCCCCGGGGCCAACGTCCTGACTTTC.

At least ten counts were recorded for this clonotype. The chain is built from TRBV5-1 and TRBJ1-1, with unresolved D. The V gene's germline CDR1 is SGHRS and CDR2 YFSETQ. The V and J ends lost 0 bases and 5 bases respectively, with 11 bases between them. This CDR3 is 14 amino acids long. The CDR3, as DNA: TGCGCCAGCAGCTTGGACAGTCTTGGGACTGAAGCTTTCTTT. Its protein product is CASSLDSLGTEAFF.

This clonotype was counted once. CDR3 coding DNA: TGCAGTGCAGCCGGGACTAGCCTATTAGATACGCAGTATTTT. This encodes CSAAGTSLLDTQYF. The gene calls are TRBV20-1 and TRBJ2-3; 9 nucleotides line up with TRBD2. Trimming removed 6 bases from V and 5 bases from J; junction bases left unmatched: 9. The CDR3 sequence is 14 residues long. The germline V gene has CDR1 DFQATT and CDR2 SNEGSKA (reference sequence).

This clonotype was counted many times. This sequence joins TRBV5-1 and TRBJ2-2, with TRBD2 matching 13 bases. Germline loops: CDR1 SGHRS, CDR2 YFSETQ. The V gene end was trimmed by 4 bases and the J gene end by 6 bases; junction bases not matched to a gene: 3. The CDR3 totals 15 residues. In DNA, the CDR3 is TGCGCCAGCAGCCGGACTAGCGGGAGCGCCGGGGAGCTGTTTTTT. Encoded protein: CASSRTSGSAGELFF.

Only a few counts were recorded for this clonotype. A read error is possible here, since a much larger clone lies one base away. The chain combines TRBV27 with TRBJ1-2; possible D gene TRBD1, 6 bases. The V gene lost 5 bases and the J gene lost 8 bases, with 24 bases spanning the gap. This CDR3 is 16 amino acids long. Per germline, CDR1 MNHEY and CDR2 SMNVEV (reference sequence). The CDR3 nucleotides read TGTGCCAGCAGTCCCAACCGGCTACGGGGGCGCGAGGGCTACACCTTC. This gives the protein CASSPNRLRGREGYTF.

This clonotype has ten or more counts. This chain joins TRBV5-1 and TRBJ2-3; 7 bases match TRBD1. The CDR3 has 15 amino acids. Germline loops: CDR1 SGHRS, CDR2 YFSETQ. J gave up 8 bases and V 3 bases, and 12 bases lay outside the gene matches. The CDR3 loop reads CASSWDSSPAGTQYF. The CDR3 nucleotides read TGCGCCAGCAGCTGGGACAGCTCCCCCGCGGGTACGCAGTATTTT.

In its sample, this clonotype was seen a few times. The V and J genes are TRBV6-6 and TRBJ2-7; 7 bases fit TRBD1. CDR1 MNHNY and CDR2 SVGAGI come from the germline V gene (reference sequence). The CDR3 length is 14 residues. V dropped 2 bases and J dropped 4; count of bases not matched to a gene: 5. CDR3 amino acids: CASSYRGRGYEQYF. The CDR3 DNA reads as TGTGCCAGCAGTTACAGGGGGCGCGGGTACGAGCAGTACTTC.

This clonotype appeared many times. The chain combines TRBV30 with TRBJ1-2; no firm D call. The CDR3 length is 12 residues. Per the germline V gene, CDR1 is GTSNPN and CDR2 is SVGIG (reference sequence). Trimming took off 8 bases at V and 3 bases at J, with 13 bases between the two ends. CDR3 loop: CARKTWDYGYTF. In DNA, the CDR3 is TGTGCCCGGAAGACGTGGGACTATGGCTACACCTTC.

At least ten counts were recorded for this clonotype. The V gene is TRBV27, the J gene TRBJ2-7, with 8 bases identical to TRBD2. The CDR3 is made up of 15 amino acids. Trimming took 8 bases from V and 2 from J; bases not matched to a gene: 11. Germline CDR1 is MNHEY and CDR2 is SMNVEV (reference sequence). CDR3 DNA sequence: TGTGCCAGCGCCGGGGGGGGGGGGAACCCCTACGAGCAGTACTTC. It codes for CASAGGGGNPYEQYF.

This clonotype occurred a few times. This sequence joins TRBV20-1 and TRBJ2-5, with a tentative D call TRBD2 (5 bases). The CDR3 length is 15 residues. The germline V and J ends were trimmed by 1 base and 5 bases, with 17 bases remaining between them. In germline, CDR1 is DFQATT, CDR2 SNEGSKA (reference sequence). The CDR3 loop is CSARVAAETEETQYF. DNA for the CDR3: TGCAGTGCTAGAGTGGCAGCGGAGACCGAGGAGACCCAGTACTTC.

Ten or more counts support this clonotype. This chain uses TRBV12-3 or TRBV12-4 with TRBJ2-5; the D gene could be TRBD1 or TRBD2 (5 bases each). V was shortened by 6 bases and J by 5 bases, with 22 bases between the two germline ends. This CDR3 spans 16 amino acids. This CDR3 reads CASRRGRNSFFETQYF. CDR3 bases: TGTGCCAGCAGACGGGGACGTAACAGCTTCTTTGAGACCCAGTACTTC.

This clonotype was observed many times. The chain is built from TRBV3-1 and TRBJ1-3; D possibly corresponds to TRBD1 (5 bases). The CDR3 runs to 14 residues. Trimming left V 0 bases short and J 7 bases short, with 10 bases between. Germline V lookup: CDR1 LGHDT, CDR2 YNNKEL (reference sequence). For the CDR3, the DNA is TGTGCCAGCAGCCAAGACAGGGAATGGAACACCATATATTTT. Translating it yields CASSQDREWNTIYF.

The sample holds a few counts of this clonotype. The chain links TRBV28 to TRBJ1-1, with D hard to call. The CDR3 is made up of 15 amino acids. The germline V gene encodes CDR1 MDHEN and CDR2 SYDVKM. Deletions cut 5 bases from V and 3 bases from J, with 16 bases between. The CDR3 nucleotides read TGTGCCAGCAGTACCTGGGCGGCTGTTGACACTGAAGCTTTCTTT. Translated: CASSTWAAVDTEAFF.

This clonotype was observed many times. The chain is built from TRBV20-1 and TRBJ2-1, with D perhaps being TRBD1 or TRBD2 (6 bases each). Trimming removed 5 bases from V and 7 bases from J, with 18 bases in between. The CDR3 covers 14 residues. CDR1 is DFQATT, CDR2 SNEGSKA, per germline (reference sequence). This CDR3 reads CSAGDGRGGNEQFF. In DNA, the CDR3 is TGCAGTGCTGGCGACGGGAGAGGGGGGAATGAGCAGTTCTTC.

This clonotype was found a few times. This chain joins TRBV28 and TRBJ2-3, with a tentative D call TRBD1 (8 bases). Germline V gene data show CDR1 as MDHEN and CDR2 as SYDVKM. The CDR3 covers 16 residues. V shed 5 bases and J shed 3 bases, with 18 bases lying between them. The CDR3 protein is CASSPRTGRGTDTQYF. CDR3 DNA: TGTGCCAGCAGTCCTCGGACAGGGAGGGGGACAGATACGCAGTATTTT.

This clonotype was recorded at least ten times. This chain connects TRBV24-1 to TRBJ2-5; 7 nucleotides line up with TRBD2. The trim removed 4 bases at V and 5 bases at J, leaving 12 bases unmatched. Germline V gene lookup returns CDR1 KGHDR and CDR2 SFDVKD. This CDR3 comprises 16 residues. CDR3 sequence: CATSDPSGRGGETQYF. CDR3 nucleotides: TGTGCCACCAGTGACCCGTCCGGACGGGGAGGGGAGACCCAGTACTTC.

This clonotype was counted ten times or more. The V gene is TRBV27, the J gene TRBJ2-5, with D perhaps given as TRBD1 or TRBD2 (5 bases each). Germline CDR1 is MNHEY and CDR2 is SMNVEV (reference sequence). V was clipped by 7 bases and J by 9 bases, with 12 bases between them. The CDR3 extends over 11 amino acids. The CDR3 region has the DNA TGTGCCAGCACCCGGGGCGCGGCCCAGTACTTC. Translating it yields CASTRGAAQYF.

At least ten counts were recorded for this clonotype. The chain carries TRBV29-1 and TRBJ2-5; 12 bases are shared with TRBD2. Germline assignment: CDR1 SQVTM and CDR2 ANQGSEA. CDR3 length equals 14 residues. The V segment lost 6 bases and the J segment 1 base; nucleotides outside the gene matches: 3. Written as DNA, the CDR3 is TGCAGCGTGCCTAGCGGGGGGGGCCAAGAGACCCAGTACTTC. The encoded protein is CSVPSGGGQETQYF.

This clonotype was seen only a few times. The rearrangement links TRBV2 to TRBJ1-5, with D possibly being TRBD1 (5 bases). The CDR3 extends over 13 amino acids. V was trimmed by 8 bases and J by 7 bases, leaving 15 bases between them. Germline lookup yields CDR1 SNHLY and CDR2 FYNNEI. Here the CDR3 DNA reads TGTGCCAGCCGACTAGGGGCGGGGCAGCCCCAGCATTTT. It yields the protein CASRLGAGQPQHF.